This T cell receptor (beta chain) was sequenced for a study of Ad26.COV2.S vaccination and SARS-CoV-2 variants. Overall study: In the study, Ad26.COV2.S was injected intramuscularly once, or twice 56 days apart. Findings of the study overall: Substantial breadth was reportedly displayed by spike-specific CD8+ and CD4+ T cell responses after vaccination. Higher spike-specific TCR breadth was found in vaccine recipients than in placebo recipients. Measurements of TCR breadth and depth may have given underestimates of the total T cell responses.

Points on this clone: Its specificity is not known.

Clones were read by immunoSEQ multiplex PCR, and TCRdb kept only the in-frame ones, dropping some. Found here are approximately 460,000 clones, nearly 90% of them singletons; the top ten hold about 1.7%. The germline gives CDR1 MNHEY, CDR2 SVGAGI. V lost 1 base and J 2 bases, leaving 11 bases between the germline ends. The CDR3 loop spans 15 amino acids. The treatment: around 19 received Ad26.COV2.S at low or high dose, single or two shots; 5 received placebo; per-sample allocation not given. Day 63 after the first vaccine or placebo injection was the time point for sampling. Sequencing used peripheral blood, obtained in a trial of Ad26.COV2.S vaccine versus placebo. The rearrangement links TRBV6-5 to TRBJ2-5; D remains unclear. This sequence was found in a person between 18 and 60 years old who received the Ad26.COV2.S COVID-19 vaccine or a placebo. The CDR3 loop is CASSYLPTAQETQYF. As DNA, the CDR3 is TGTGCCAGCAGTTACTTGCCGACGGCACAAGAGACCCAGTACTTC.